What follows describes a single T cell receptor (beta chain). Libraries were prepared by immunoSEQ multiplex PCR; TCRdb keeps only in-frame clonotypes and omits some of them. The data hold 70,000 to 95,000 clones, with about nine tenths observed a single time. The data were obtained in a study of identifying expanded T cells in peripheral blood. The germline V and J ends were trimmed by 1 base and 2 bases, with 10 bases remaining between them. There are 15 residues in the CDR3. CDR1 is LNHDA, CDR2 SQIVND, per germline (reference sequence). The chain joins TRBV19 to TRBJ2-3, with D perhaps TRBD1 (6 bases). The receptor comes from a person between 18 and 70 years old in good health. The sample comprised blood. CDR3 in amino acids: CASSIGDKLTDTQYF. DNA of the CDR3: TGTGCCAGTAGTATAGGGGACAAGCTCACAGATACGCAGTATTTT.